This is a list of T cell receptor beta chains from one sample in a study of T cell repertoires in cytomegalovirus infection. TCRdb used MiXCR to reprocess the reads, holding one entry per CDR3 protein. Of roughly 600,000 distinct CDR3 sequences listed, 20% to 25% are singletons. Source material: CD8+ T cells from PBMCs. The receptors shown here come from a human donor in good health (CMV status not recorded). Some clones in this sample may be carry-over from other donors' samples. Both conserved end residues are part of each CDR3. The D gene is left open where the match is weak. Some rows mark clone size as missing; the rest say once, few, many or name a class of expanded clone.

TRBJ1-1 TRBV7-9 few NA TGTGCCAGCAGCTTCATCGGGACGGGGGACCATGAAGCTTTCTTT CASSFIGTGDHEAFF
TRBJ2-5 TRBV29-1 NA TRBD2 TGCAGCGTTGAACAGGAGGGTAGCGGGGTAAAGACCCAGTACTTC CSVEQEGSGVKTQYF
TRBJ1-3 TRBV7-2 many TRBD1 TGTGCCAGCAGCTTGGATGGACAGGGCGGCGGAAACACCATATATTTT CASSLDGQGGGNTIYF
TRBJ2-2 TRBV6-6 few NA TGTGCCAGCAGTTTGAGCAGGATGAACACCGGGGAGCTGTTTTTT CASSLSRMNTGELFF
TRBJ2-3 TRBV6-2/TRBV6-3 NA NA TGTGCGGTAGAGGCCCCAGATACGCAGTATTTT CAVEAPDTQYF
TRBJ2-5 TRBV6-5 NA TRBD1 TGTGCCAGCAGGTCTGGACAGGGGCACCGGGGAGAGACCCAGTACTTC CASRSGQGHRGETQYF
TRBJ2-1 TRBV20-1 NA TRBD1 TGCAGTGCTAGAGATCGCGAGGGACAGGCGACCTCCTACAATGAGCAGTTCTTC CSARDREGQATSYNEQFF
TRBJ1-6 TRBV6-5 NA NA TGTGCCAGCACGACGGAAAGAAGTGCAGGGTCATATAATTCACCCCTCCACTTT CASTTERSAGSYNSPLHF
TRBJ1-2 TRBV29-1 NA NA TGCAGCGTTGAAGCCAGACATGGCTACACCTTC CSVEARHGYTF
TRBJ1-2 TRBV20-1 NA NA TGCAGTGCTAGAGATTGGGAGTCTCTAGACTATGGCTACACCTTC CSARDWESLDYGYTF
TRBJ2-7 TRBV14 NA NA TGTGCCACCTCCGGGCCCAACGTAGACGTCTACGAGCAGTACTTC CATSGPNVDVYEQYF
TRBJ2-2 TRBV19 NA NA TGTGCCAGTAGTATCCGGACGGGGAACACCGGGGAGCTGTTTTTT CASSIRTGNTGELFF
TRBJ1-1 TRBV29-1 NA NA TGCAGCGTTGAAGAATGGGGGGCGGACACTGAAGCTTTCTTT CSVEEWGADTEAFF
TRBJ1-2 TRBV2 NA NA TGTGCCGACGAGGACCAGGGTGCCTATGGCTACACCTTC CADEDQGAYGYTF
TRBJ1-2 TRBV7-6 few NA TGTGCCACATCGCGACCCAAGAACCCCTATGGCTACACCTTC CATSRPKNPYGYTF
TRBJ2-5 TRBV12-3/TRBV12-4 NA NA TGTGCCAGCAGTTCGGGCCTGGTGAAGACCCAGTACTTC CASSSGLVKTQYF
TRBJ2-6 TRBV7-9 NA NA TGTGCCAGCAGACCAGGGTCAGGGGCCAACGTCCTGACTTTC CASRPGSGANVLTF
TRBJ1-2 TRBV23-1 NA NA TGCGCCAGCAGTCAATCACGGGGTTGCGACCCCTATGGCTACACCTTC CASSQSRGCDPYGYTF
TRBJ2-1 TRBV28 many NA TGTGCCAGCAGTTCGCCCAGGAGCGGGCCTTACAATGAGCAGTTCTTC CASSSPRSGPYNEQFF
TRBJ2-2 TRBV9 NA NA TGTGCCAGCGGAGGGATCCGGGAGCTGTTTTTT CASGGIRELFF